The 18 T cell receptor beta chains below come from one sample, sequenced in a study of T cells in Graves' hyperthyroidism and ophthalmopathy. The TCR beta CDR3 regions underwent amplification using RNA transcripts as the source. The study used the HTBI primer set for a first-round RT-PCR of the TCR CDR3. TCRdb processed the multiplex PCR reads anew with MiXCR; each CDR3 protein has one entry. The sample consists of over 650,000 distinct CDR3 sequences, less than 45% of them appearing once. The sample consisted of peripheral blood or thyroid tissue (not recorded which). These receptors were collected from an adult man with Graves' disease, either hyperthyroidism or ophthalmopathy (not recorded which).

Only a few counts were recorded for this clonotype. CDR3 bases: TGTGCCAGTAGTATCGGGACAACAGGTTTATCTGAAGCTTTCTTT. Translating gives CASSIGTTGLSEAFF. This chain links TRBV19 with TRBJ1-1; D might be TRBD1 (6 bases). CDR1 is LNHDA and CDR2 is SQIVND in the germline V gene (reference sequence). With 3 bases removed from V and 6 bases from J, the gap between germline ends came to 17 bases. CDR3 size: 15 residues.

This clonotype was recorded a few times. The chain links TRBV5-4 to TRBJ1-6, with 7 bases fitting TRBD1. The CDR3 spans 16 residues. In germline, CDR1 is SGHNT, CDR2 YYREEE (reference sequence). V gave up 3 bases and J gave up 8 bases; unmatched junction bases: 11. This CDR3 is CASSSVRQGGDSPLHF. The CDR3 DNA sequence: TGTGCCAGCAGCTCCGTACGACAGGGCGGTGATTCACCCCTCCACTTT.

In its sample, this clonotype was seen a few times. The rearrangement uses TRBV6-1 and TRBJ1-2; 9 positions match TRBD1. Germline CDR1 and CDR2: MNHNS and SASEGT. J was trimmed by 6 bases and V by 3 bases; bases with no gene match: 2. There are 13 residues in the CDR3. CDR3 nucleotides: TGTGCCAGCAGTGACCGGGACAGGGATGGCTACACCTTC. This sequence encodes CASSDRDRDGYTF.

This clonotype occurred a few times. This chain joins TRBV7-9 and TRBJ1-2, with D possibly being TRBD1 (5 bases). CDR1 and CDR2 (germline): SEHNR, FQNEAQ (reference sequence). With 0 bases removed from V and 1 base from J, the gap between germline ends came to 9 bases. CDR3 size: 15 residues. In DNA form, the CDR3 reads TGTGCCAGCAGCTTAGCGGGACGGAATAACTATGGCTACACCTTC. Translated: CASSLAGRNNYGYTF.

A note on this clonotype: Given a much more abundant clone one base away, this may be a read error. It is unclear where the CDR3 begins or ends on the DNA, so no DNA is shown, and the CDR3 is as TCRdb lists it. V gene TRBV10-3 combines with J gene TRBJ1-2; the table's D call, TRBD1, has no DNA check behind it. The CDR3 is 16 amino acids in total, end residues counted. Germline V gene data show CDR1 as ENHRY and CDR2 as SYGVKD. The CDR3 region is CAISESLIRRWGNGTF.

The DNA of the CDR3 is TGTGCCAGCAGCGTCGGGACAGGGTCCGGGGAGCTGTTTTTT. This gives the protein CASSVGTGSGELFF. The rearrangement links TRBV9 to TRBJ2-2, with 9 bases that match TRBD1. V dropped 2 bases and J dropped 6; count of bases not matched to a gene: 2. Germline V lookup: CDR1 SGDLS, CDR2 YYNGEE. This CDR3 contains 14 residues.

The chain is built from TRBV9 and TRBJ1-4; possibly TRBD1 for D (6 bases). Germline V gene data show CDR1 as SGDLS and CDR2 as YYNGEE. V was cut by 2 bases and J by 7 bases, with 18 bases left in between. CDR3 length: 16 residues. CDR3 sequence: CASSVERRGRTEKLFF. CDR3 DNA: TGTGCCAGCAGCGTTGAACGGCGGGGGCGAACTGAAAAACTGTTTTTT.

This clonotype has ten or more counts. This chain joins TRBV10-2 and TRBJ1-1, with D unclear. CDR1 WSHSY and CDR2 SAAADI come from the germline V gene. V lost 10 bases to trimming and J lost 8 bases, with 17 bases between them. The CDR3 runs to 12 residues. CDR3 in amino acids: CATRSRGREAFF. The CDR3 DNA follows: TGCGCCACCCGATCTCGAGGGCGAGAAGCTTTCTTT.

This clonotype was observed a few times. A much larger clone lies one base from this, so it may be a read error. The CDR3 nucleotides read TGTGCCAGCAGCTGGGACTATGGCTACACCTTC. It yields the protein CASSWDYGYTF. This chain joins TRBV7-9 and TRBJ1-2; D is uncertain. Per the germline V gene, CDR1 is SEHNR and CDR2 is FQNEAQ (reference sequence). V lost 4 bases and J lost 3, with 3 bases in between. The CDR3 extends over 11 amino acids.

V gene TRBV9 combines with J gene TRBJ1-3; unclear D gene. Germline V lookup: CDR1 SGDLS, CDR2 YYNGEE. The length of the CDR3 is 16 residues. V was shortened by 2 bases and J by 0 bases, with 12 bases between the two germline ends. This CDR3 reads CASSVRTTNSGNTIYF. The CDR3 DNA follows: TGTGCCAGCAGCGTTCGGACTACTAACTCTGGAAACACCATATATTTT.

This clonotype was detected only once. Likely a read error: the CDR3 ends without its conserved phenylalanine or tryptophan. It is unclear where the CDR3 begins or ends on the DNA, so no DNA is shown, and the CDR3 is as TCRdb lists it. The chain combines TRBV29-1 with TRBJ2-2; the table calls TRBD1, which could not be checked here. In germline, CDR1 is SQVTM, CDR2 ANQGSEA. The CDR3 is 8 residues long, counting both termini. The CDR3 sequence is CSAEGDRA.

The rearrangement joins TRBV7-2 to TRBJ2-7; 9 positions agree with TRBD1. The V gene's germline CDR1 is SGHTA and CDR2 FQGNSA. The trim removed 3 bases at V and 0 bases at J, leaving 6 bases unmatched. This CDR3 contains 16 residues. CDR3 nucleotide sequence: TGTGCCAGCAGCTTCCGGGACAGGGCCAACTCCTACGAGCAGTACTTC. This gives the protein CASSFRDRANSYEQYF.

This clonotype was recorded many times. The chain has TRBV7-2 and TRBJ1-1; no clear D gene. There are 13 residues in the CDR3. The V and J ends lost 2 bases and 1 base respectively, with 5 bases between them. Germline V gene sequence: CDR1 SGHTA, CDR2 FQGNSA. CDR3 sequence (DNA): TGTGCCAGCAGCTTACAGAGGAACACTGAAGCTTTCTTT. Translated, it gives CASSLQRNTEAFF.

About this clonotype: Lacking the conserved final phenylalanine or tryptophan, this CDR3 likely reflects a read error. It is unclear where the CDR3 begins or ends on the DNA, so no DNA is shown, and the CDR3 is as TCRdb lists it. V and J are TRBV15 and TRBJ1-4. Germline values: CDR1 LNHNV, CDR2 YYDKDF (reference sequence). Including both end residues, the CDR3 is 8 amino acids long. The CDR3 spells CATSYRRY.

The rearrangement joins TRBV7-8 to TRBJ1-6; 7 bases map to TRBD1. CDR1 is SGHVS, CDR2 FQNEAQ, per germline. Trimming at V came to 1 base and at J to 7 bases, leaving 7 bases not matched to a gene. This CDR3 region has 16 residues. CDR3 sequence: CASSLVGTAPNSPLHF. CDR3 sequence (DNA): TGTGCCAGCAGCTTAGTGGGGACAGCGCCGAATTCACCCCTCCACTTT.

There are many counts of this clonotype. This chain uses TRBV7-8 with TRBJ1-5, with D maybe TRBD1 (5 bases). CDR1 SGHVS and CDR2 FQNEAQ come from the germline V gene. Between the trimmed V and J ends, which lost 5 bases and 10 bases, there was a span of 15 bases. The CDR3 is 13 residues long. For the CDR3, the DNA is TGTGCCAGCAGCCCGACGGGGGATGGACCCCAGCATTTT. Residues: CASSPTGDGPQHF.

This clonotype was found a few times. V is TRBV3-1 and J is TRBJ1-6, with TRBD1 matching 8 bases. The V segment lost 1 base and the J segment 9 bases; nucleotides outside the gene matches: 5. Germline-derived CDR1 and CDR2 are LGHDT and YNNKEL (reference sequence). This CDR3 is built from 15 residues. As DNA, the CDR3 is TGTGCCAGCAGCCAAGGACAGGGGAGGAGTTCACCCCTCCACTTT. Its protein product is CASSQGQGRSSPLHF.

V and J are TRBV24-1 and TRBJ2-7, with 7 bases identical to TRBD1. The trim removed 5 bases at V and 2 bases at J, leaving 8 bases unmatched. This CDR3 has 15 residues. Germline V gene lookup returns CDR1 KGHDR and CDR2 SFDVKD. The CDR3 region has the DNA TGTGCCACCAGTGGCTGGACAGGAGACACCTACGAGCAGTACTTC. Translating it yields CATSGWTGDTYEQYF.